This TCR beta chain was obtained from a study of cytomegalovirus exposure and HLA in healthy donors. As for this clone: The antigen remains unidentified.

The study ran its PCR with 60 Vbeta and 13 Jbeta primers. Libraries were prepared by immunoSEQ multiplex PCR; TCRdb keeps only in-frame clonotypes and omits some of them. This sample's table has about 33,000 clones. Broader study findings: Rarity held for most TCR sequences, but there were some public TCRs that occurred in many donors. A missense DCLRE1C variant was associated with V- and J-gene trimming of TCR beta chains in a later analysis, and an independent cohort replicated the association. It was in a later analysis that TCR association rates were seen to vary by HLA locus, highest for DRB1 and lowest for HLA-C.

The CDR3 sequence is 13 residues long. The germline gives CDR1 SGHTA, CDR2 FQGTGA. Trimming stripped 1 base from V and 7 bases from J, with 8 bases between. The J gene is TRBJ2-1, the V gene TRBV7-3, with D hard to call. This clonotype originated in a man aged 35-49 years in good health and CMV-seronegative. Sequencing input: PBMCs. CDR3 nucleotide sequence: TGTGCCAGCAGCTTAAATCAGTATAATGAGCAGTTCTTC. Amino acids: CASSLNQYNEQFF.